This T cell receptor (beta chain) was sequenced during a study of shared clonotypes between healthy human individuals. CD4+ cells underwent separation, giving CD45RA+ naive and CD45RA-negative memory subsets. Sequencing was performed with immunoSEQ multiplex PCR; in TCRdb, only in-frame clones are kept and a portion is missing. This table holds 730,000 or so clones, about 78% found once. This CDR3 is built from 15 residues. The germline CDR1 and CDR2 sequences are LNHDA and SQIVND (reference sequence). V gave up 1 base and J gave up 10 bases; unmatched junction bases: 9. In this sample, this clone turned up many times.

Sequencing was done on a sample of memory CD4+ T cells sorted from blood. Subset reported: CD45RA-negative fraction. The J gene is TRBJ2-1, the V gene TRBV19; 8 bases line up with TRBD1. This sequence originates from a woman under 40 in good health. CDR3 region: CASSIVYQGATEQFF. Here the CDR3 DNA reads TGTGCCAGTAGTATAGTTTACCAGGGGGCGACGGAGCAGTTCTTC.